A single sample gave rise to the 19 T cell receptor beta chains below, sequenced in a study of PD-1 blockade in classical Hodgkin lymphoma. Specified time point: cycle 4 day 1 (C4D1), after less than seven weeks of nivolumab. Relapse was seen in all patients after autologous stem cell transplantation, and brentuximab vedotin exposure was variable. By magnetic negative selection, CD8+ T cells were isolated from the thawed PBMCs. Clones were read by immunoSEQ multiplex PCR, and TCRdb kept only the in-frame ones, dropping some. Of about 20,000 clones in the sample, roughly 90% were seen once. This material consisted of CD8+ T cells from blood, taken before the fourth cycle of nivolumab. The receptors were gathered from a human donor with classical Hodgkin lymphoma.

V and J are TRBV7-2 and TRBJ2-2, with 10 bases lining up with TRBD2. V shed 2 bases, J shed 4 bases, and the junction held 13 bases outside the gene matches. Germline CDR1 is SGHTA and CDR2 is FQGNSA. CDR3 length: 19 amino acids. DNA for the CDR3: TGTGCCAGCAGCTTAAATCGAGCGGGAGGGCCCTCGGGCACCGGGGAGCTGTTTTTT. This encodes CASSLNRAGGPSGTGELFF.

The chain carries TRBV6-1 and TRBJ1-2; tentatively, D is TRBD1 (5 bases). This CDR3 is built from 16 residues. From germline, CDR1 is MNHNS and CDR2 SASEGT. Trimming stripped 4 bases from V and 2 bases from J, with 17 bases between. Here the CDR3 DNA reads TGTGCCAGCAGTGTGGCCTCCGGGACCGGCAACTATGGCTACACCTTC. Protein: CASSVASGTGNYGYTF.

The chain carries TRBV27 and TRBJ1-1; TRBD1 agrees at 8 bases. V lost 2 bases, J lost 4 bases, and 3 bases stayed unmatched. The germline CDR1 and CDR2 sequences are MNHEY and SMNVEV (reference sequence). The CDR3 has 14 amino acids. The CDR3 nucleotides are TGTGCCAGCAGTTTACAGGGGGCTGGCACTGAAGCTTTCTTT. This translates into CASSLQGAGTEAFF.

V usage is TRBV5-6 and J usage is TRBJ2-3, with D possibly matching TRBD1 (6 bases). This CDR3 is built from 16 residues. Trimming removed 5 bases at V and 0 bases at J, with 16 bases between. Germline V lookup: CDR1 SGHDT, CDR2 YYEEEE. Here the CDR3 DNA reads TGTGCCAGCAGTTCCACAGGGCCTTATAGCACAGATACGCAGTATTTT. This translates into CASSSTGPYSTDTQYF.

V and J are TRBV6-6 and TRBJ2-1, with TRBD2 matching over 7 bases. Germline V CDR1 and CDR2: MNHNY, SVGAGI (reference sequence). Trimming took 4 bases from V and 5 from J; bases not matched to a gene: 8. The CDR3 contains 15 residues. The CDR3 coding sequence is TGTGCCAGCAGTTGGTTGGCGGGAGACGACAATGAGCAGTTCTTC. Amino acid sequence: CASSWLAGDDNEQFF.

CDR3: CSGHSAGDYGYTF. CDR3 bases: TGCAGCGGTCATTCTGCCGGGGACTATGGCTACACCTTC. This chain joins TRBV29-1 and TRBJ1-2, with D unclear. The CDR3 contains 13 residues. Germline V gives CDR1 SQVTM, CDR2 ANQGSEA. The V end was cut by 7 bases, the J end by 3 bases, with 15 bases between.

The genes are TRBV5-6 and TRBJ2-5; D not resolved. CDR1 and CDR2 from the germline V gene are SGHDT and YYEEEE. Trimming took off 0 bases at V and 3 bases at J, with 6 bases between the two ends. The CDR3 totals 13 residues. As DNA, the CDR3 is TGTGCCAGCAGCTTGGCCCTAAAAGAGACCCAGTACTTC. Amino acid sequence: CASSLALKETQYF.

The V call is TRBV27, the J call TRBJ2-2, with D possibly being TRBD1 (5 bases). Germline CDR1 is MNHEY and CDR2 is SMNVEV (reference sequence). Trimming left V 2 bases short and J 4 bases short, with 8 bases between. The CDR3 totals 14 residues. The CDR3 loop reads CASSLKGVTGELFF. The CDR3 DNA reads as TGTGCCAGCAGTTTAAAAGGGGTCACCGGGGAGCTGTTTTTT.

This chain connects TRBV6-1 to TRBJ2-3, with D uncertain. The CDR3 extends over 10 amino acids. Germline CDR1 and CDR2: MNHNS and SASEGT. V was clipped by 10 bases and J by 3 bases, with 5 bases between them. In DNA, the CDR3 is TGTGCCACTAGGACAGATACGCAGTATTTT. Its translation is CATRTDTQYF.

In this sample, this clone turned up once. The rearrangement links TRBV30 to TRBJ2-1; 7 nucleotides agree with TRBD1. Trimming at V came to 8 bases and at J to 10 bases, leaving 14 bases not matched to a gene. This CDR3 region has 13 residues. The germline gives CDR1 GTSNPN, CDR2 SVGIG (reference sequence). The CDR3: CAQPGQRLGEQFF. As DNA, the CDR3 is TGTGCCCAACCGGGACAGAGGCTGGGGGAGCAGTTCTTC.

This clone was recorded once. The chain joins TRBV29-1 to TRBJ2-7; D is possibly TRBD1 (5 bases). The CDR3 is 13 amino acids. Germline V gives CDR1 SQVTM, CDR2 ANQGSEA. Between the trimmed V and J ends, which lost 6 bases and 2 bases, there was a span of 14 bases. CDR3 sequence: CSVEMDTAYEQYF. For the CDR3, the DNA is TGCAGCGTCGAGATGGACACCGCCTACGAGCAGTACTTC.

The J gene is TRBJ2-7, the V gene TRBV6-5; 11 bases are shared with TRBD1. V shed 4 bases, J shed 2 bases, and the junction held 4 bases outside the gene matches. The CDR3 runs 15 residues. Germline V gene sequence: CDR1 MNHEY, CDR2 SVGAGI. CDR3 bases: TGTGCCAGCAGTTCACCGGGACAGGGGGCCTACGAGCAGTACTTC. This sequence encodes CASSSPGQGAYEQYF.

The chain joins TRBV16 to TRBJ1-1; D uncertain. V dropped 4 bases and J dropped 5 bases, with 14 bases sitting between them. Germline CDR1 is KGHSY and CDR2 is FQNENV. The CDR3 is 14 amino acids. Here the CDR3 reads CASSPIGSETEAFF. In DNA, the CDR3 is TGTGCCAGCAGCCCTATTGGGAGTGAAACTGAAGCTTTCTTT.

This clone was found a few times. The genes are TRBV2 and TRBJ1-2, with 7 positions matching TRBD1. This CDR3 is 13 amino acids long. Germline CDR1 SNHLY, CDR2 FYNNEI. Losses at the gene ends were 4 bases for V and 8 bases for J; bases not matched to a gene: 7. DNA of the CDR3: TGTGCCAGCAGTGGGCGGACAGGCCGGGGCTACACCTTC. Its protein product is CASSGRTGRGYTF. The full variable domain, rest sourced from reference TRBV2 and TRBJ1-2, is EPEVTQTPSHQVTQMGQEVILRCVPISNHLYFYWYRQILGQKVEFLVSFYNNEISEKSEIFDDQFSVERPDGSNFTLKIRSTKLEDSAMYFCASSGRTGRGYTFGSGTRLTVV.

The chain carries TRBV19 and TRBJ2-1; D uncertain. The CDR3 consists of 15 residues. From germline, CDR1 is LNHDA and CDR2 SQIVND (reference sequence). V shed 6 bases and J shed 5 bases, with 17 bases lying between them. The CDR3 DNA sequence: TGTGCCAGTAGAGCCTTAGGAAGCTTGAACAATGAGCAGTTCTTC. This encodes CASRALGSLNNEQFF. The full variable domain, completed using reference TRBV19 and TRBJ2-1, is DGGITQSPKYLFRKEGQNVTLSCEQNLNHDAMYWYRQDPGQGLRLIYYSQIVNDFQKGDIAEGYSVSREKKESFPLTVTSAQKNPTAFYLCASRALGSLNNEQFFGPGTRLTVL.

V and J are TRBV7-6 and TRBJ1-2, with 7 bases fitting TRBD1. CDR3 size: 15 residues. Germline loops: CDR1 SGHVS, CDR2 FNYEAQ. V gave up 4 bases and J gave up 6 bases; unmatched junction bases: 11. The CDR3, as DNA: TGTGCCAGCAGCTCAGCCCAGGGACAGTGGGATGGCTACACCTTC. Translating it yields CASSSAQGQWDGYTF.

The V call is TRBV9, the J call TRBJ2-1; D is ambiguous. Looked up from germline, CDR1 is SGDLS and CDR2 is YYNGEE. V was shortened by 4 bases and J by 0 bases, with 8 bases between the two germline ends. The CDR3 covers 14 residues. CDR3 region: CASSSENSYNEQFF. The CDR3 DNA reads as TGTGCCAGCAGCTCCGAGAACTCCTACAATGAGCAGTTCTTC.

The gene calls are TRBV13 and TRBJ2-4; the match to TRBD1 covers 7 bases. CDR3 size: 22 residues. The junction had 20 bases not matched to a gene; V was cut back by 0 bases and J by 0 bases. From germline, CDR1 is PRHDT and CDR2 FYEKMQ (reference sequence). The CDR3 sequence is CASSLGRFRRGGAPLAKNIQYF. The CDR3 DNA is TGTGCCAGCAGCTTAGGCCGATTCCGAAGAGGGGGCGCCCCTCTAGCCAAAAACATTCAGTACTTC.

This rearrangement joins TRBV11-1 to TRBJ2-5; 14 nucleotides match TRBD2. J gave up 4 bases and V 6 bases, and 1 base lay outside the gene matches. The CDR3 runs 14 residues. Germline V gene sequence: CDR1 SGHAT, CDR2 FQDESV (reference sequence). The CDR3 bases are TGTGCCAGCAGAGGACTAGCGGGAGGAGAGACCCAGTACTTC. This sequence encodes CASRGLAGGETQYF.